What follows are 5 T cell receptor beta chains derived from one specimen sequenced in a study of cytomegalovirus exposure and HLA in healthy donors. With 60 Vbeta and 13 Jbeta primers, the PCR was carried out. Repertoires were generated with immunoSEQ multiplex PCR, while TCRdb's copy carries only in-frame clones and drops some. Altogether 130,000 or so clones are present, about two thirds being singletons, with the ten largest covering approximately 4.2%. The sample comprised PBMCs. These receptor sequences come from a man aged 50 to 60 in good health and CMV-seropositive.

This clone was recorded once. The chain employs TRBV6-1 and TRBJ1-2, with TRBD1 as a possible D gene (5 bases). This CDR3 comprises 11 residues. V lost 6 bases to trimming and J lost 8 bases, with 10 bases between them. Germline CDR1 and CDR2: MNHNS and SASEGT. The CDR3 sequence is CASRRDLGYTF. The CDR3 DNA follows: TGTGCCAGCAGGAGGGACTTGGGCTACACCTTC.

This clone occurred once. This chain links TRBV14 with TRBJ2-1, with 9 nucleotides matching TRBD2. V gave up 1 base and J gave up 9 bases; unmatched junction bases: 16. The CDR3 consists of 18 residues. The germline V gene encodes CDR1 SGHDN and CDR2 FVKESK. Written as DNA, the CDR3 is TGTGCCAGCAGCCAAGTAGTGGTGACTAGCGGAGGAGGGACTGAGCAGTTCTTC. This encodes CASSQVVVTSGGGTEQFF.

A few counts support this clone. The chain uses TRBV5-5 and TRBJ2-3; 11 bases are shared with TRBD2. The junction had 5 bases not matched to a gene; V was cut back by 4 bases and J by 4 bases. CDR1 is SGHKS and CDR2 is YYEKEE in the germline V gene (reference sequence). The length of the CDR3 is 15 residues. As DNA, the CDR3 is TGTGCCAGCAGCCGACTAGCGGGGAAATCAGATACGCAGTATTTT. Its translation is CASSRLAGKSDTQYF.

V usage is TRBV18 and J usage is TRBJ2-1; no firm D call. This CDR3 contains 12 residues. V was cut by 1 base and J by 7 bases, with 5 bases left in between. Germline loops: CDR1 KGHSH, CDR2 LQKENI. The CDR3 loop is CASSPRRNEQFF. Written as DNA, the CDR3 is TGTGCCAGCTCACCACGCAGGAATGAGCAGTTCTTC.

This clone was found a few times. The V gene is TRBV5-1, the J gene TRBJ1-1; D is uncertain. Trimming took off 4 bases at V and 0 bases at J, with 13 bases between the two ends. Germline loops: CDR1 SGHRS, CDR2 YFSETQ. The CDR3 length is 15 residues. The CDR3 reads CASSPQQALNTEAFF. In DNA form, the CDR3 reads TGCGCCAGCAGCCCACAGCAGGCTTTGAACACTGAAGCTTTCTTT. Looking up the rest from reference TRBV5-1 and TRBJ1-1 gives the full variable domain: KAGVTQTPRYLIKTRGQQVTLSCSPISGHRSVSWYQQTPGQGLQFLFEYFSETQRNKGNFPGRFSGRQFSNSRSEMNVSTLELGDSALYLCASSPQQALNTEAFFGQGTRLTVV.